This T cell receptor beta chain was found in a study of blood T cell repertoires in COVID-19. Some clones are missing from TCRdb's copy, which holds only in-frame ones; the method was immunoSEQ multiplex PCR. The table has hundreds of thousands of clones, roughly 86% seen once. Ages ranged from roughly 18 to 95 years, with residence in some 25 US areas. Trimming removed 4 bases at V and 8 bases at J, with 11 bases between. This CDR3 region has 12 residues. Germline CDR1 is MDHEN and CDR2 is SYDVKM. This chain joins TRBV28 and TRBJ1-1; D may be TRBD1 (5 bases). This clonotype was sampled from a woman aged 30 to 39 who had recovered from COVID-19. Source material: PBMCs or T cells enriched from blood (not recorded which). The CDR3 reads CASSWGQTEAFF. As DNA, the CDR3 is TGTGCCAGCAGTTGGGGCCAGACCGAAGCTTTCTTT.